The 32 T cell receptor beta chains below were found in one sample sequenced in a study of T cells expressing NK-cell markers. TCRdb re-called the 5' RACE reads and catalogs CDR3 proteins one per entry, DNA excluded. The table lists 550,000 to 600,000 distinct CDR3 sequences, with roughly 3.4% in the top ten. The sample comprised blood T cells: a sorted CD56 or NKG2C T cell subset, CD4+ or CD8+ T cells, or bulk PBMC T cells (not recorded which). The receptors originated from a man aged 18 to 29 in good health.

This chain links TRBV7-2 with TRBJ2-3; TCRdb outputs TRBD1, but without DNA this stays unchecked. Germline lookup yields CDR1 SGHTA and CDR2 FQGNSA. This CDR3 region has 17 residues. The CDR3 is CASSYRGPDKYTDTQYF.

V usage is TRBV5-5 and J usage is TRBJ2-2; TCRdb's D call of TRBD1 is untestable without DNA. CDR1 and CDR2 from the germline V gene are SGHKS and YYEKEE (reference sequence). There are 13 residues in the CDR3. CDR3 region: CASSLQDPGELFF.

The V call is TRBV20-1, the J call TRBJ2-1; TCRdb names TRBD1, which stays unverified in the absence of DNA. This CDR3 is 12 amino acids long. Germline V gene sequence: CDR1 DFQATT, CDR2 SNEGSKA (reference sequence). The CDR3 spells CSVRGGHNEQFF.

The chain links TRBV5-1 to TRBJ2-1; the TCRdb call, TRBD2, lacks DNA for checking. The CDR3 sequence is 17 residues long. In germline, CDR1 is SGHRS, CDR2 YFSETQ. CDR3: CASSLARWEGRYNEQFF.

CDR3 sequence: CASSLGETGGEETQYF. V is TRBV12-3 or TRBV12-4 and J is TRBJ2-5; TCRdb gives TRBD1 as the D gene, but with no DNA this cannot be confirmed. There are 16 residues in the CDR3.

The genes are TRBV15 and TRBJ2-1; without DNA, the TCRdb call of TRBD1 cannot be checked. There are 16 residues in the CDR3. Germline V lookup: CDR1 LNHNV, CDR2 YYDKDF (reference sequence). The CDR3 loop reads CATSTAGRGSYNEQFF.

This CDR3 is CASSPQLREGLYNEQFF. The V call is TRBV7-9, the J call TRBJ2-1; TCRdb indicates TRBD2, and absent DNA this call remains unverified. The CDR3 sequence is 17 residues long. Germline-derived CDR1 and CDR2 are SEHNR and FQNEAQ (reference sequence).

The V call is TRBV29-1, the J call TRBJ2-1; TCRdb outputs TRBD2, but without DNA this stays unchecked. Germline V lookup: CDR1 SQVTM, CDR2 ANQGSEA. This CDR3 is built from 12 residues. The CDR3 loop reads CSVGEGSPEQFF.

The genes are TRBV15 and TRBJ2-2; TCRdb designates TRBD2, a call that cannot be tested without DNA. Germline V lookup: CDR1 LNHNV, CDR2 YYDKDF (reference sequence). The CDR3 has 18 residues. CDR3 region: CATSRDRLAGGPNGELFF.

The chain has TRBV7-6 and TRBJ2-1; checking the TCRdb D call of TRBD2 is not possible without DNA. Per germline, CDR1 SGHVS and CDR2 FNYEAQ. This CDR3 contains 16 residues. CDR3 in amino acids: CASSSLGLAGGDEQFF.

This sequence joins TRBV24-1 and TRBJ2-5; no DNA is available, so the TRBD1 call from TCRdb remains unchecked. CDR3 length: 15 residues. CDR1 and CDR2 from the germline V gene are KGHDR and SFDVKD. The CDR3 sequence: CATSDFAGAAETQYF.

This sequence joins TRBV6-1 and TRBJ1-1; TCRdb outputs TRBD1, but without DNA this stays unchecked. Germline V gene lookup returns CDR1 MNHNS and CDR2 SASEGT. The CDR3 extends over 16 amino acids. The chain's CDR3 is CASSPQGGQVGTEAFF.

The chain combines TRBV7-9 with TRBJ2-7. CDR1 is SEHNR, CDR2 FQNEAQ, per germline (reference sequence). CDR3 length: 12 residues. CDR3 in amino acids: CASSRSSYEQYF. Filled out from reference TRBV7-9 and TRBJ2-7, the complete variable domain reads DTGVSQNPRHKITKRGQNVTFRCDPISEHNRLYWYRQTLGQGPEFLTYFQNEAQLEKSRLLSDRFSAERPKGSFSTLEIQRTEQGDSAMYLCASSRSSYEQYFGPGTRLTVT.

This sequence joins TRBV2 and TRBJ1-1; TCRdb designates TRBD1, a call that cannot be tested without DNA. Per the germline V gene, CDR1 is SNHLY and CDR2 is FYNNEI. This CDR3 region has 17 residues. CDR3 protein: CASSEVGTGYGNTEAFF.

The J gene is TRBJ2-1, the V gene TRBV2; TCRdb's D gene call, TRBD2, goes unchecked for lack of DNA. CDR3 length equals 13 residues. Germline V CDR1 and CDR2: SNHLY, FYNNEI. The CDR3 loop is CAVPSGRVNEQFF.

The chain links TRBV20-1 to TRBJ2-7. The CDR3 is 15 amino acids. The germline gives CDR1 DFQATT, CDR2 SNEGSKA (reference sequence). The CDR3 is CSARVPSGTYYEQYF.

The genes are TRBV4-1 and TRBJ1-5. This CDR3 spans 15 amino acids. Per the germline V gene, CDR1 is MGHRA and CDR2 is YSYEKL. CDR3: CASSPVTWSNQPQHF.

V is TRBV5-1 and J is TRBJ2-1; TCRdb's D call, TRBD1, is unchecked because there is no DNA. The CDR3 consists of 17 residues. Germline V lookup: CDR1 SGHRS, CDR2 YFSETQ. CDR3 in amino acids: CASSLPDSPGTRNEQFF.

The gene calls are TRBV7-9 and TRBJ2-6. This CDR3 region has 17 residues. The germline gives CDR1 SEHNR, CDR2 FQNEAQ (reference sequence). The CDR3: CASSLVLQGSGANVLTF.

The chain employs TRBV7-9 and TRBJ2-3; the D gene TCRdb calls, TRBD1, cannot be checked with no DNA. The germline gives CDR1 SEHNR, CDR2 FQNEAQ (reference sequence). The CDR3 consists of 15 residues. The CDR3 protein is CASSLRTGTTDTQYF.

The chain uses TRBV25-1 and TRBJ2-1; TCRdb lists TRBD2, though no DNA is available to test this call. Germline CDR1 is MGHDK and CDR2 is SYGVNS. The CDR3 sequence is 15 residues long. The CDR3 protein is CASSPPGLEGNEQFF.

This chain links TRBV7-3 with TRBJ2-3; TCRdb designates TRBD1, a call that cannot be tested without DNA. The CDR3 loop spans 19 amino acids. CDR1 is SGHTA and CDR2 is FQGTGA in the germline V gene. CDR3 in amino acids: CASSLNRPGQGRITDTQYF.

V is TRBV6-5 and J is TRBJ2-1. Germline-derived CDR1 and CDR2 are MNHEY and SVGAGI. This CDR3 region has 15 residues. Here the CDR3 reads CASSSPTVSYNEQFF.

The chain has TRBV11-2 and TRBJ2-2; TCRdb indicates TRBD2, and absent DNA this call remains unverified. CDR3 length equals 18 residues. CDR1 and CDR2 (germline): SGHAT, FQNNGV. The chain's CDR3 is CASSSPFVSGSRTGELFF. Full variable domain (remainder filled in from reference TRBV11-2 and TRBJ2-2): EAGVAQSPRYKIIEKRQSVAFWCNPISGHATLYWYQQILGQGPKLLIQFQNNGVVDDSQLPKDRFSAERLKGVDSTLKIQPAKLEDSAVYLCASSSPFVSGSRTGELFFGEGSRLTVL.

V gene TRBV4-2 combines with J gene TRBJ2-1; the D call from TCRdb, TRBD1, cannot be confirmed without DNA. The CDR3 is made up of 16 amino acids. The V gene's germline CDR1 is LGHNA and CDR2 YNFKEQ. The CDR3: CASSQEWDSSYNEQFF.

J is TRBJ2-7 and V is TRBV28; TCRdb's D call, TRBD2, is unchecked because there is no DNA. Germline CDR1 MDHEN, CDR2 SYDVKM. The CDR3 runs to 14 residues. The CDR3 spells CASSYAPAGYEQYF.

V is TRBV20-1 and J is TRBJ2-7; TCRdb calls TRBD2, which cannot be checked without DNA. The CDR3 is 15 amino acids. Germline V gene sequence: CDR1 DFQATT, CDR2 SNEGSKA (reference sequence). This CDR3 reads CSAREASGSARGQYF.

The chain links TRBV7-9 to TRBJ1-6. The germline V gene encodes CDR1 SEHNR and CDR2 FQNEAQ (reference sequence). This CDR3 has 12 residues. CDR3 region: CASSGYNSPLHF.

The V call is TRBV3-1, the J call TRBJ2-2; the TCRdb call, TRBD2, lacks DNA for checking. This CDR3 is built from 17 residues. Germline CDR1 is LGHDT and CDR2 is YNNKEL (reference sequence). The chain's CDR3 is CASSQEPPGRGTGELFF.

CDR3 residues: CSARRAGGPSSDWETQYF. V is TRBV20-1 and J is TRBJ2-5; TCRdb calls TRBD2, which cannot be checked without DNA. Germline V gene sequence: CDR1 DFQATT, CDR2 SNEGSKA (reference sequence). The CDR3 runs 18 residues.

The V call is TRBV25-1, the J call TRBJ2-1; the TCRdb call, TRBD2, lacks DNA for checking. The germline V gene has CDR1 MGHDK and CDR2 SYGVNS. The CDR3 extends over 15 amino acids. CDR3 sequence: CASSDAAGGNNEQFF.

The V call is TRBV10-3, the J call TRBJ2-6. Germline V CDR1 and CDR2: ENHRY, SYGVKD. CDR3 length: 18 amino acids. The CDR3 spells CAISGTAAWVSGANVLTF.